This T cell receptor beta chain came from a study of blood T cells in healthy people across ages. PCR was performed a second time for about 7 to 12 cycles using a sample-barcoded 5' primer and a J-beta primer mix. MiXCR, applied by TCRdb to the 5' RACE reads, yields one record per CDR3 protein. Of some 800,000 distinct CDR3 sequences listed, roughly 25% are singletons. This CDR3 has 14 residues. V dropped 6 bases and J dropped 1 base, with 12 bases sitting between them. Germline loops: CDR1 MNHEY, CDR2 SVGAGI. These sequences were also reported in another study, on T cells of mothers and their children.

The specimen sequenced was blood. The rearrangement uses TRBV6-5 and TRBJ1-1, with D hard to call. The clonotype comes from a boy between 10 and 17 years old in good health. The CDR3 DNA reads TGTGCCAGCAGCTCTGCTGGGGAGAACACTGAAGCTTTCTTT. Encoded protein: CASSSAGENTEAFF.